This TCR beta chain was retrieved from a study of blood T cells in healthy people across ages. Study-wide results and caveats: Changes in expanded clonotypes were possibly confounded, as the CMV status of donors was unknown.

Germline CDR1 is KGHSH and CDR2 is LQKENI. CDR3 length equals 15 residues. Primed by a sample-barcoded 5' primer and a J-beta primer mix, a second PCR proceeded for 7 to 11 cycles. A template-switch adaptor with 12 random nucleotides tagged each cDNA molecule. From the 5' RACE reads, TCRdb called clonotypes with MiXCR, one entry per CDR3 protein. This table holds 850,000 to 1,000,000 distinct CDR3 sequences, roughly 52% found once. Peripheral blood was drawn, about 9.7 milliliters per donor. With respect to this clonotype: The antigen is not known. It may be a read error: a sequence one base away is much more abundant.

V usage is TRBV18 and J usage is TRBJ1-2; no definite D call. This sequence originates from a man under 40 in good health. The source material was blood. The CDR3 loop reads CAGSPHASPDYGYTF. In DNA form, the CDR3 reads TGTGCCGGCTCACCACACGCCTCCCCCGACTATGGCTACACCTTC.